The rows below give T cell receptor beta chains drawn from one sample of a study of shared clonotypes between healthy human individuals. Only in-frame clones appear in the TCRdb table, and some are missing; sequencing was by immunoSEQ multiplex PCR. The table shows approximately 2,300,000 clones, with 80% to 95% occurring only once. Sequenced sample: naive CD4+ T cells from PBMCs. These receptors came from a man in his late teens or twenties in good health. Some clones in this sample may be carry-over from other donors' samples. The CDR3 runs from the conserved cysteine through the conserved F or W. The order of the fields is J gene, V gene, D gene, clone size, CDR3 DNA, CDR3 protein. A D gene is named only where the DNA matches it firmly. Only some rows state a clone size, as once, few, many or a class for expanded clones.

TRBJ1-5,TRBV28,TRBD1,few,TGTGCCAGCAGTTCATACCTACAGGGGTCGCCCCAGCATTTT,CASSSYLQGSPQHF
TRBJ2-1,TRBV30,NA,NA,TGTGCCTGGAGTGGTAAAGCGGAGCAGTTCTTC,CAWSGKAEQFF
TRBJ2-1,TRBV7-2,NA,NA,TGTGCCAGCAGCGGACCCCCGAGCTCCTACAATGAGCAGTTCTTC,CASSGPPSSYNEQFF
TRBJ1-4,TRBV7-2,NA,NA,TGTGCCAGCAGCTTAGGGCAGAGTAATGAAAAACTGTTTTTT,CASSLGQSNEKLFF
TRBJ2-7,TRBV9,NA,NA,TGTGCCAGCAGCGGATACAGGGAATCGACTCCATACGAGCAGTACTTC,CASSGYRESTPYEQYF
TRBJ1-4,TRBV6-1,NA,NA,TGTGCCAGCAGCAGTGGAAGAAATGAAAAACTGTTTTTT,CASSSGRNEKLFF
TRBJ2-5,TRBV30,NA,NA,TGTGCCTGGAGTGTACAAAGCCAGGGGACCCAGTACTTC,CAWSVQSQGTQYF
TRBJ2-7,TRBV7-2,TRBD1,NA,TGTGCCAGCAGCATTAGAGGGTCGCCGGGACAGGGGACCTACGAGCAGTACTTC,CASSIRGSPGQGTYEQYF
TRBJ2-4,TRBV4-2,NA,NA,TGTGCCAGCAGCCAAGGTCGAAGTCTAGCCGAAAGCATTCAGTACTTC,CASSQGRSLAESIQYF
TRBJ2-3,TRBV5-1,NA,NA,TGCGCCAGCAGCCTCACGACAAGGAAGGCGGATACGCAGTATTTT,CASSLTTRKADTQYF
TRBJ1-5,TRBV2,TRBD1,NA,TGTGCCAGCAGTAGACAGGGCGGGCCCCAGCATTTT,CASSRQGGPQHF
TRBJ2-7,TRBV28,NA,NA,TGTGCCAGCAGTTTTTCTCAAACCTACGAGCAGTACTTC,CASSFSQTYEQYF
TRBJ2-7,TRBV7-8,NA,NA,TGTGCCAGCAGCTTACGTCCGAAGGGCACCTCCTACGAGCAGTACTTC,CASSLRPKGTSYEQYF
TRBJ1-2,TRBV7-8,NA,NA,TGTGCCAGCAGCTTAGCCAGGGTAGGGGGTGGCTACACCTTC,CASSLARVGGGYTF
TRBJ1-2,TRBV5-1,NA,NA,TGCGCCAGCAGCTTGAGGGAAACCTATGGCTACACCTTC,CASSLRETYGYTF
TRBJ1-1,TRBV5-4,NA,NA,TGTGCCAGCAGCTTGGGGGGGACCAGGGGCACTGAAGCTTTCTTT,CASSLGGTRGTEAFF
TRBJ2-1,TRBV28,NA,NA,TGTGCCAGCAGTTTATTCCAAAACAATGAGCAGTTCTTC,CASSLFQNNEQFF
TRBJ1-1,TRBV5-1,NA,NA,TGCGCCAGCAGCACCGGGACCCAGGGCTCTGAAGCTTTCTTT,CASSTGTQGSEAFF
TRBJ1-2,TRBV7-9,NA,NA,TGTGCCAGCAGCTTTGGGGACTATGGCTACACCTTC,CASSFGDYGYTF
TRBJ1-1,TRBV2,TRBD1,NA,TGTGCCAGCAGCCGAGACAGGGTGAACACTGAAGCTTTCTTT,CASSRDRVNTEAFF
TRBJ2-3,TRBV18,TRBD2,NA,TGTGCCAGCTCACCCTGGACTAGCGACAGCACAGATACGCAGTATTTT,CASSPWTSDSTDTQYF
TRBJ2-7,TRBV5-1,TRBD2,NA,TGCGCCAGCGCGGGGACTAGCGGGACCTACGAGCAGTACTTC,CASAGTSGTYEQYF
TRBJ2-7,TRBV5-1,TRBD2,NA,TGCGCCAGCAGCTTGGGGGGGACTAGCTACTACGAGCAGTACTTC,CASSLGGTSYYEQYF
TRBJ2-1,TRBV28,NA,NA,TGTGCCAGCAGACGGACTCTCTACAATGAGCAGTTCTTC,CASRRTLYNEQFF
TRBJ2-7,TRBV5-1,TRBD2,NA,TGCGCCAGCAGCTTGGGGGCGGGAGTAATGTACGAGCAGTACTTC,CASSLGAGVMYEQYF
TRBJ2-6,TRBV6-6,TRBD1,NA,TGTGCCAGCACCGACCAGGGGGCCGGGGCCAACGTCCTGACTTTC,CASTDQGAGANVLTF
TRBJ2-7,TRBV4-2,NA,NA,TGTGCCAGCAGCCAAGTTGGTGCTAGCGTCTCCTACGAGCAGTACTTC,CASSQVGASVSYEQYF
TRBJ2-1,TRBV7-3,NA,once,TGTGCCAGCAGCTCCCGCACCGCACTGGTCGGTGAGCAGTTCTTC,CASSSRTALVGEQFF
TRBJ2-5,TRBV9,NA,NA,TGTGCCAGCAGCGTAGGGGGCCCCCGGCAGGAGACCCAGTACTTC,CASSVGGPRQETQYF
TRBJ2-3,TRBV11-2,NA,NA,TGTGCCAGCAGCTTACTCGCCCGCGGGCGGGGCTACACAGATACGCAGTATTTT,CASSLLARGRGYTDTQYF
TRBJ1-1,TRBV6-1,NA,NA,TGTGCCAGCAGCGCTGGAGCATACACTGAAGCTTTCTTT,CASSAGAYTEAFF
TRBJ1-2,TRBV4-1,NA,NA,TGCGCCAGCAGCCAAGAATCCCGGCCCTACTATGGCTACACCTTC,CASSQESRPYYGYTF
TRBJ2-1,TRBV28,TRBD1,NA,TGTGCCAGCAGTTCCACAGGGGGGTACGTGATAGAGCAGTTCTTC,CASSSTGGYVIEQFF
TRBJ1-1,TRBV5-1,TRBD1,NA,TGCGCCAGCAGCTTGGCCGGGACAGGGGCGGCTGAAGCTTTCTTT,CASSLAGTGAAEAFF
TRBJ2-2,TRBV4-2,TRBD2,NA,TGTGCCAGCAGCCACGGGACTAGCGGGGGACCCTACACCGGGGAGCTGTTTTTT,CASSHGTSGGPYTGELFF
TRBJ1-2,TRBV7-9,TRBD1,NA,TGTGCCAGCAGCTTAATGACAGGGCCAGGCGGCTACACCTTC,CASSLMTGPGGYTF
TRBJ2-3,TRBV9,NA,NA,TGTGCCAGCAGTGCCCTATGGGGGATGAGCACAGATACGCAGTATTTT,CASSALWGMSTDTQYF
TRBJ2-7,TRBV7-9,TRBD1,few,TGTGCCAGCAGCCAGGACAGGGGGCCTGGCGAGCAGTACTTC,CASSQDRGPGEQYF
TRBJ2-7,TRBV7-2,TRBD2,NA,TGTGCCAGCAGCTTATTGCCTAGCGGGAGTGGGAGGCAGTACTTC,CASSLLPSGSGRQYF
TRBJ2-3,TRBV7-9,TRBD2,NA,TGTGCCAGCATCACCAGCGGGGGCACAGATACGCAGTATTTT,CASITSGGTDTQYF
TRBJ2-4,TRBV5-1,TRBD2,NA,TGCGCCAGCAGCTTGCTAACTAGCGGGAGTGATGGGATTCAGTACTTC,CASSLLTSGSDGIQYF
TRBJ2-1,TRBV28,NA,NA,TGTGCCAGCAGTCAGGCGGGACACTCCTACAATGAGCAGTTCTTC,CASSQAGHSYNEQFF
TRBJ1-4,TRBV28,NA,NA,TGTGCCAGCAGAGAAGGGGGGTACGGTGAAAAACTGTTTTTT,CASREGGYGEKLFF
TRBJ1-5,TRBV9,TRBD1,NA,TGTGCCAGCAGCGCCGGGACAGGGCCAAATCAGCCCCAGCATTTT,CASSAGTGPNQPQHF
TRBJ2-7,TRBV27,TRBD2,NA,TGTGCCAGCAGTTTATGGGCCGGGGGGGCCTACGAGCAGTACTTC,CASSLWAGGAYEQYF
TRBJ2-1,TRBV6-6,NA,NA,TGTGCCAGCAGGGCGGCTAACTCCTACAATGAGCAGTTCTTC,CASRAANSYNEQFF
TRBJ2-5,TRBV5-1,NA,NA,TGCGCCAGCAGCCCAGTGGGGCAAGAGACCCAGTACTTC,CASSPVGQETQYF
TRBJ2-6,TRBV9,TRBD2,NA,TGTGCCAGCAGCCCATCGGGAGGGGCTAAAGGGGCCAACGTCCTGACTTTC,CASSPSGGAKGANVLTF
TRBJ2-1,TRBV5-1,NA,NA,TGCGCCAGCAGCTTCCCGGACAGCACATACAATGAGCAGTTCTTC,CASSFPDSTYNEQFF
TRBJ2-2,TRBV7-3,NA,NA,TGTGCCAGCGGCCTGCTGAACACCGGGGAGCTGTTTTTT,CASGLLNTGELFF
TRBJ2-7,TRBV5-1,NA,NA,TGCGCCAGCAGCGAGAACTACGAGCAGTACTTC,CASSENYEQYF
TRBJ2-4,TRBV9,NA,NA,TGTGCCAGCAGCTCCGGAGAAGTCAACATTCAGTACTTC,CASSSGEVNIQYF
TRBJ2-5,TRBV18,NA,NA,TGTGCCAGCTCTCGGGACGTCGGGTACCAAGAGACCCAGTACTTC,CASSRDVGYQETQYF
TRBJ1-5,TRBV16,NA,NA,TGTGCCAGCAGCCACTTCCCAAAGGCGAGCCAGCCCCAGCATTTT,CASSHFPKASQPQHF
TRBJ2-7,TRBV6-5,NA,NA,TGTGCCAGCAGTTACGGTCAGTCCTACGAGCAGTACTTC,CASSYGQSYEQYF
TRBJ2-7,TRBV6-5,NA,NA,TGTGCCAGCAATTACTCTCGGCAGGGAGGTGGCGAGCAGTACTTC,CASNYSRQGGGEQYF